A selection of T cell receptor beta chains follows, all from one sample in a study of Tregs in tolerant kidney transplant recipients. Assay used: immunoSEQ multiplex PCR; TCRdb lists only in-frame clones, some missing. The profile shows more than 60,000 clones, 70% to 90% of them singletons. Sequenced here: CD4+ T cells from blood, sampled before the transplant. These receptors all come from a human donor who received a combined kidney and bone marrow transplant. CDR3s include the opening cysteine and the closing phenylalanine or tryptophan. A D gene is named only where the DNA matches it firmly. Rows give clone size only sometimes, using once, few, many, or a class for an expanded clone.

>TRBJ2-1|TRBV7-8|13|-|-
CASSIGLHNEQFF
TGTGCCAGCAGCATAGGACTACACAATGAGCAGTTCTTC
>TRBJ1-5|TRBV2|13|-|-
CASSSEGVQPQHF
TGTGCCAGCAGTTCGGAGGGTGTTCAGCCCCAGCATTTT
>TRBJ2-5|TRBV28|15|few|-
CASSLRDFVPGTQYF
TGTGCCAGCAGTTTGAGGGACTTTGTCCCGGGGACCCAGTACTTC
>TRBJ1-5|TRBV6-1|16|-|-
CASSEVPGGLNQPQHF
TGTGCCAGCAGTGAAGTTCCCGGGGGGCTAAATCAGCCCCAGCATTTT
>TRBJ2-5|TRBV18|19|-|TRBD1
CASSLGQASSARAGETQYF
TGTGCCAGCTCACTGGGACAGGCAAGCTCGGCTCGGGCGGGGGAGACCCAGTACTTC
>TRBJ1-2|TRBV11-2|15|-|TRBD1
CASSLLPGTGHGYTF
TGTGCCAGCAGCTTACTACCTGGGACAGGGCATGGCTACACCTTC
>TRBJ1-4|TRBV5-1|13|-|-
CASRAGNNEKLFF
TGCGCCAGCCGGGCGGGGAATAATGAAAAACTGTTTTTT
>TRBJ1-4|TRBV19|13|-|-
CASTGYAGEKLFF
TGTGCCAGTACAGGTTACGCCGGTGAAAAACTGTTTTTT
>TRBJ2-1|TRBV6-6|15|once|-
CASSNVVGGFYEQFF
TGTGCCAGCAGTAATGTGGTGGGAGGTTTCTATGAGCAGTTCTTC
>TRBJ2-7|TRBV10-2|12|few|-
CASRVLDYEQYF
TGCGCCAGCAGGGTTCTAGACTACGAGCAGTACTTC
>TRBJ2-1|TRBV28|15|-|-
CASSSAGRVGNEQFF
TGTGCCAGCAGCTCCGCGGGGAGAGTTGGCAATGAGCAGTTCTTC
>TRBJ1-2|TRBV28|14|-|TRBD1
CASRPGQVLYGYTF
TGTGCCAGCAGGCCCGGACAGGTCCTCTATGGCTACACCTTC
>TRBJ1-1|TRBV19|15|-|-
CATADPGRVNTEAFF
TGTGCCACCGCAGATCCGGGGAGGGTGAACACTGAAGCTTTCTTT
>TRBJ2-7|TRBV5-1|16|-|-
CASSFGGSISSYEQYF
TGCGCCAGCAGCTTCGGGGGTAGCATTTCGTCCTACGAGCAGTACTTC
>TRBJ2-3|TRBV5-1|15|-|-
CASSRGERSTDTQYF
TGCGCCAGCAGCCGGGGTGAGAGAAGCACAGATACGCAGTATTTT
>TRBJ2-3|TRBV7-9|14|-|TRBD2
CASSPTSGTDTQYF
TGTGCCAGCAGCCCCACTAGCGGCACAGATACGCAGTATTTT
>TRBJ1-3|TRBV28|19|-|TRBD1
CASSLPPGQATLSGNTIYF
TGTGCCAGCAGTTTACCGCCAGGACAGGCTACTCTCTCTGGAAACACCATATATTTT
>TRBJ1-1|TRBV9|14|once|-
CASSPVHGNTEAFF
TGTGCCAGCAGCCCCGTACATGGGAACACTGAAGCTTTCTTT
>TRBJ2-1|TRBV11-3|13|-|-
CASSQTRANEQFF
TGTGCCAGCAGTCAGACTAGGGCCAATGAGCAGTTCTTC
>TRBJ2-1|TRBV28|15|-|-
CASSLVPAAYNEQFF
TGTGCCAGCAGTTTAGTCCCAGCGGCCTACAATGAGCAGTTCTTC
>TRBJ2-3|TRBV7-3|13|once|-
CASSSSYGDTQYF
TGTGCCAGCAGCTCGTCCTACGGTGATACGCAGTATTTT
>TRBJ2-7|TRBV20-1|11|-|-
CSATGSYEQYF
TGCAGTGCTACAGGGTCCTACGAGCAGTACTTC
>TRBJ1-1|TRBV18|13|-|-
CASSRSEGTEAFF
TGTGCCAGCTCACGATCGGAGGGGACTGAAGCTTTCTTT
>TRBJ2-7|TRBV5-1|15|-|TRBD2
CASSFSSGNSYEQYF
TGCGCCAGCAGCTTTTCTAGCGGGAACTCCTACGAGCAGTACTTC
>TRBJ2-1|TRBV28|18|once|TRBD2
CASSLSPGLAGLYNEQFF
TGTGCCAGCAGTTTATCCCCCGGACTAGCGGGTCTCTACAATGAGCAGTTCTTC
>TRBJ2-1|TRBV7-3|13|-|-
CASRPTGSGEQFF
TGTGCCAGCAGGCCAACAGGGTCGGGTGAGCAGTTCTTC
>TRBJ1-4|TRBV19|15|-|TRBD1
CASTNRAGGGEKLFF
TGTGCCTCCACCAATCGGGCAGGGGGTGGTGAAAAACTGTTTTTT
>TRBJ2-3|TRBV9|15|-|TRBD1
CASSVGGGKTDTQYF
TGTGCCAGCAGCGTAGGAGGGGGCAAGACAGATACGCAGTATTTT
>TRBJ1-5|TRBV4-1|13|-|TRBD1
CASSQRDSQPQHF
TGCGCCAGCAGCCAAAGGGACAGTCAGCCCCAGCATTTT
>TRBJ2-1|TRBV29-1|19|-|-
CSVDNVGQGRPPYHNEQFF
TGCAGCGTTGATAATGTTGGGCAGGGAAGGCCTCCGTACCACAATGAGCAGTTCTTC
>TRBJ2-7|TRBV11-2|16|-|TRBD2
CASSVPGLAGVSWQYF
TGTGCCAGCAGCGTCCCCGGCCTAGCGGGAGTTTCGTGGCAGTACTTC
>TRBJ1-5|TRBV19|15|-|-
CASSTALLIPQPQHF
TGTGCCAGTAGTACGGCCTTACTAATCCCTCAGCCCCAGCATTTT
>TRBJ1-5|TRBV6-1|15|few|-
CASSEGNRDNQPQHF
TGTGCCAGCAGTGAAGGTAACAGGGACAATCAGCCCCAGCATTTT
>TRBJ2-1|TRBV6-5|15|-|TRBD1
CASSYDRTGGNEQFF
TGTGCCAGCAGTTATGACCGGACAGGGGGGAATGAGCAGTTCTTC